This T cell receptor beta chain is drawn from a study of cytomegalovirus exposure and HLA in healthy donors. Looked up from germline, CDR1 is ENHRY and CDR2 is SYGVKD. The CDR3 contains 12 residues. The V gene lost 0 bases and the J gene lost 6 bases, with 6 bases spanning the gap. The PCR had 60 Vbeta and 13 Jbeta primers. TCRdb's copy holds only in-frame clones and misses some; the assay was immunoSEQ multiplex PCR. This repertoire shows 150,000 to 200,000 clones, 65% to 90% found once; its top ten account for about 2%. Sequenced material: PBMCs. This TCR was sampled from a human donor in good health. The rearrangement uses TRBV10-3 and TRBJ2-7; possible D gene TRBD1, 6 bases. Here the CDR3 DNA reads TGTGCCATCAGTGAGTCAGGGGGCGAGCAGTACTTC. Its translation is CAISESGGEQYF.